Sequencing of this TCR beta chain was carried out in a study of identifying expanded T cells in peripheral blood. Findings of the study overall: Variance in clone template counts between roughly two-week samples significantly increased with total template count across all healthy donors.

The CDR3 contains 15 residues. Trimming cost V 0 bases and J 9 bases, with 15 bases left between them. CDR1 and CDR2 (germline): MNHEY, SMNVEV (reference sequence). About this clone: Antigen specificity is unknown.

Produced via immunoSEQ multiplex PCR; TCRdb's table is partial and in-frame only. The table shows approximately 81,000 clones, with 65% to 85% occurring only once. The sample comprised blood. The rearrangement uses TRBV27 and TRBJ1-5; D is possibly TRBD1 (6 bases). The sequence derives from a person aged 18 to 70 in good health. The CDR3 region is CASSLSGQGPLPQHF. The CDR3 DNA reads TGTGCCAGCAGTTTATCGGGTCAGGGGCCCTTGCCCCAGCATTTT.